Many counts were recorded for the clone carrying this T cell receptor (beta chain). Its specificity is unknown. From germline, CDR1 is WNHNN and CDR2 SYGVQD (reference sequence). Trimming removed 2 bases from V and 2 bases from J, with 11 bases in between. The CDR3 is 15 amino acids. A template switching step contributed a universal primer site, while unique molecular identifiers were present in the cDNA. TCRdb itself ran the 5' RACE reads through MiXCR, one entry per CDR3 protein. The profile shows under 300,000 distinct CDR3 sequences, approximately 5.9% of them singletons. The sample originates from a study of identical twins. Study-wide points: Invariant MAIT and iNKT cells could partly confound zero-insertion analyses.

The same data also contributed to another study, on T cells expressing NK-cell markers. That investigation notes: TCR beta repertoires came from sorted CD3+CD56+NKG2C+, CD3+CD56+NKG2C- and CD3+CD56-NKG2C+ T cells. The study did not resolve the HCMV specificity of expanded NKG2C+ T cell clones.

J is TRBJ2-3 and V is TRBV10-1, with D unresolved. Sequencing input: CD8+ T cells sorted from blood. The clonotype originates from a woman aged 18-30 years in good health. The CDR3 DNA reads TGCGCCAGCAGTGAGAAGGGAATCTTCACAGATACGCAGTATTTT. This gives the protein CASSEKGIFTDTQYF.